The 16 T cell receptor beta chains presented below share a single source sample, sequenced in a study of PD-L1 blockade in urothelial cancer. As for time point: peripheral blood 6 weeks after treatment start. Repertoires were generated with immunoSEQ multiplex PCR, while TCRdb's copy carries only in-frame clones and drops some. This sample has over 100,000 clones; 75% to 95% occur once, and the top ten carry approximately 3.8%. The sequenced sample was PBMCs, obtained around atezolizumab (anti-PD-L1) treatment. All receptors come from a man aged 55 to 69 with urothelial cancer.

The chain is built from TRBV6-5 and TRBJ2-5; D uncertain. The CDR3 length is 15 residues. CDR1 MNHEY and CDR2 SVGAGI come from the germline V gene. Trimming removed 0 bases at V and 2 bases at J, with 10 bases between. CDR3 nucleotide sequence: TGTGCCAGCAGTTACTCCGCGCTTCCGCAAGAGACCCAGTACTTC. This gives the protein CASSYSALPQETQYF.

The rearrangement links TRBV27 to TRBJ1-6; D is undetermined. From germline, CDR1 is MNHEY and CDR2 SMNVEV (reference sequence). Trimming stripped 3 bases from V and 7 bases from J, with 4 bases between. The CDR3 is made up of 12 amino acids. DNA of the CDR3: TGTGCCAGCAGTTTGAGGAATTCACCCCTCCACTTT. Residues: CASSLRNSPLHF.

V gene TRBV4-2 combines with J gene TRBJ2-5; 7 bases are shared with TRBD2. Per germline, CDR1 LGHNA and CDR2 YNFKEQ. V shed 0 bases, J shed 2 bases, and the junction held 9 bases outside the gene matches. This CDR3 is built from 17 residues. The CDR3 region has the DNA TGTGCCAGCAGCCAAGACTTGGCAGCGGGGCGGCAAGAGACCCAGTACTTC. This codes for CASSQDLAAGRQETQYF.

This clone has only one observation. CDR3 sequence reads: CAWNLGRDTGELFF. The DNA of the CDR3 is TGTGCCTGGAATTTGGGCAGGGACACCGGGGAGCTGTTTTTT. The chain combines TRBV30 with TRBJ2-2; TRBD1 might be the D (5 bases). The CDR3 consists of 14 residues. Per the germline V gene, CDR1 is GTSNPN and CDR2 is SVGIG (reference sequence). Trimming stripped 4 bases from V and 3 bases from J, with 12 bases between.

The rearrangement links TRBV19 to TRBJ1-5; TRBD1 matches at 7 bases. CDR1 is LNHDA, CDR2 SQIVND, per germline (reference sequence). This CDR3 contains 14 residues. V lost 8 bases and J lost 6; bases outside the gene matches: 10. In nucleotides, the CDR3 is TGTGCCAGTCGTGACAGGGAAATCATTCAGCCCCAGCATTTT. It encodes CASRDREIIQPQHF.

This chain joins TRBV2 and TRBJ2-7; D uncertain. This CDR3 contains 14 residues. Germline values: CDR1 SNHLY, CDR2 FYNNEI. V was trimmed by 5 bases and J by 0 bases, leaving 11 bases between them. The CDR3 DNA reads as TGTGCCAGCAGTAATCCAGAACGCTCCTACGAGCAGTACTTC. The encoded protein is CASSNPERSYEQYF.

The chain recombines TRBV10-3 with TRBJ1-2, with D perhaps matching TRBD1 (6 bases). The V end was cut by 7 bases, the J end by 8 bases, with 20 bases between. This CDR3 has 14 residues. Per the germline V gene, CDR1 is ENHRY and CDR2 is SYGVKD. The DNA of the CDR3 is TGTGCCATCAACACCCGAACAGGGAATGAAGGCTACACCTTC. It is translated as CAINTRTGNEGYTF.

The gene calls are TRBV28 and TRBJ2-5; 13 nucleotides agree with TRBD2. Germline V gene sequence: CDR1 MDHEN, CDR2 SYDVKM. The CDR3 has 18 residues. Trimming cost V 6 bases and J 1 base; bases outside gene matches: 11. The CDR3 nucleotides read TGTGCCAGCAGCCCGGGACTAGCGGGACAGACCGTCCAAGAGACCCAGTACTTC. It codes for CASSPGLAGQTVQETQYF. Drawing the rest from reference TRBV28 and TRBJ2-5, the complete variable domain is DVKVTQSSRYLVKRTGEKVFLECVQDMDHENMFWYRQDPGLGLRLIYFSYDVKMKEKGDIPEGYSVSREKKERFSLILESASTNQTSMYLCASSPGLAGQTVQETQYFGPGTRLLVL.

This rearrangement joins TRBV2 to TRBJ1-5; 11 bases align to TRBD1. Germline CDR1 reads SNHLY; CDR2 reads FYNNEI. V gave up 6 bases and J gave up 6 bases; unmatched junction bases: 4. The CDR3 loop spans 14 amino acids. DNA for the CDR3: TGTGCCAGCAGCGGACAGGGGGCAGGTCAGCCCCAGCATTTT. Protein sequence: CASSGQGAGQPQHF.

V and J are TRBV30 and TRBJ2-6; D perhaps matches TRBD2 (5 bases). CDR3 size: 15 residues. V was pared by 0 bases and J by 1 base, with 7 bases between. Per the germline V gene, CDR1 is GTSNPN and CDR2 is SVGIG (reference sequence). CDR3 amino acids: CAWSVGGSGANVLTF. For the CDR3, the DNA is TGTGCCTGGAGTGTTGGAGGTTCTGGGGCCAACGTCCTGACTTTC.

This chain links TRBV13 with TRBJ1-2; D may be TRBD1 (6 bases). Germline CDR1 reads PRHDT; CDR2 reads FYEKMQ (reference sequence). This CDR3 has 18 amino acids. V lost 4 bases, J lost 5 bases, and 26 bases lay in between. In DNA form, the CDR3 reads TGTGCCAGCAGCTCGTATGGGGCCCTCATGACAGGACTGTATGGCTACACCTTC. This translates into CASSSYGALMTGLYGYTF.

The chain's CDR3 is CASSELRPGDQPQHF. CDR3 DNA sequence: TGTGCCAGCAGTGAACTTAGGCCAGGGGATCAGCCCCAGCATTTT. The chain is built from TRBV6-1 and TRBJ1-5; weak D call: TRBD1 (6 bases). V shed 2 bases and J shed 5 bases, with 13 bases lying between them. The germline V gene encodes CDR1 MNHNS and CDR2 SASEGT. The CDR3 has 15 residues.

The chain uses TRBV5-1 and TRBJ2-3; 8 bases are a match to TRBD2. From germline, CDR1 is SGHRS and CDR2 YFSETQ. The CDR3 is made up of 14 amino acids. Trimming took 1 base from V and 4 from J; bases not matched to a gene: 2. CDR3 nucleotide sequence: TGCGCCAGCAGCTTGACGGGGGGGGCAGATACGCAGTATTTT. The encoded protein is CASSLTGGADTQYF. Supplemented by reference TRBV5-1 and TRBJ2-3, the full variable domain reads KAGVTQTPRYLIKTRGQQVTLSCSPISGHRSVSWYQQTPGQGLQFLFEYFSETQRNKGNFPGRFSGRQFSNSRSEMNVSTLELGDSALYLCASSLTGGADTQYFGPGTRLTVL.

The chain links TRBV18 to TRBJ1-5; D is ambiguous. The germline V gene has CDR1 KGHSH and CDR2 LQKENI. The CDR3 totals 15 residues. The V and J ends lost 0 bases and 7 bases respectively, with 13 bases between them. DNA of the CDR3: TGTGCCAGCTCACCACCGCGGGGAGACGGGCAGCCCCAGCATTTT. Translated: CASSPPRGDGQPQHF.

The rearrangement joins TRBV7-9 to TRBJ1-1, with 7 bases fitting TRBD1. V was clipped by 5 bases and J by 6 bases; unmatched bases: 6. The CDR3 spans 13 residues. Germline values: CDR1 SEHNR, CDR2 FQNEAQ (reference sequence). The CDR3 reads CASSPQGTAEAFF. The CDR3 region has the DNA TGTGCCAGCAGCCCCCAGGGGACAGCTGAAGCTTTCTTT.

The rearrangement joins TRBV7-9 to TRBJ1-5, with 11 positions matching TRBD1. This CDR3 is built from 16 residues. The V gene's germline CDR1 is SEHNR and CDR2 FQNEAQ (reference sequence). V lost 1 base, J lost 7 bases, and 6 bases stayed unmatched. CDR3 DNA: TGTGCCAGCAGCTTAGAGGGACAGGGGGTAGGACAGCCCCAGCATTTT. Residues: CASSLEGQGVGQPQHF.